One and the same sample provided the 28 T cell receptor beta chains below, sequenced in a study of blood T cell repertoires in COVID-19. The assay was immunoSEQ multiplex PCR, and TCRdb's table has in-frame clones only and misses some. The sample has fewer than 100,000 clones, 70% to 90% seen once. Sample: peripheral blood. The receptors were gathered from an older man with acute or convalescent COVID-19.

The chain couples TRBV5-1 to TRBJ2-1, with TRBD2 identical over 8 bases. Per the germline V gene, CDR1 is SGHRS and CDR2 is YFSETQ. The CDR3 covers 15 residues. V shed 4 bases, J shed 7 bases, and the junction held 10 bases outside the gene matches. The CDR3 here is CASSTQRGTGNEQFF. CDR3 nucleotide sequence: TGCGCCAGCAGCACCCAGCGGGGGACCGGAAATGAGCAGTTCTTC.

The V and J genes are TRBV29-1 and TRBJ1-2; maybe TRBD1 (5 bases). The V end was cut by 2 bases, the J end by 8 bases, with 15 bases between. The CDR3 length is 13 residues. Germline lookup yields CDR1 SQVTM and CDR2 ANQGSEA. The CDR3 protein is CSVEIGAGGGYTF. CDR3 DNA: TGCAGCGTTGAAATCGGGGCCGGGGGAGGCTACACCTTC.

This chain links TRBV11-2 with TRBJ2-1; 9 bases are shared with TRBD2. After removal of 6 bases from V and 9 bases from J, the junction contained 12 bases not matched to a gene. CDR3 size: 15 residues. From germline, CDR1 is SGHAT and CDR2 FQNNGV. The CDR3 protein is CASRKRGGALAEQFF. CDR3 nucleotides: TGTGCCAGCAGGAAACGCGGGGGGGCCTTGGCTGAGCAGTTCTTC. Supplemented by reference TRBV11-2 and TRBJ2-1, the full variable domain reads EAGVAQSPRYKIIEKRQSVAFWCNPISGHATLYWYQQILGQGPKLLIQFQNNGVVDDSQLPKDRFSAERLKGVDSTLKIQPAKLEDSAVYLCASRKRGGALAEQFFGPGTRLTVL.

The chain has TRBV2 and TRBJ1-2; TRBD1 might be the D (6 bases). Trimming cost V 7 bases and J 6 bases, with 15 bases left between them. Germline lookup yields CDR1 SNHLY and CDR2 FYNNEI. The CDR3 loop spans 13 amino acids. CDR3 DNA: TGTGCCAGCACCCTGTACAGGGAACATGGCTACACCTTC. This translates into CASTLYREHGYTF. Combining the CDR3 with reference TRBV2 and TRBJ1-2 gives the whole variable domain EPEVTQTPSHQVTQMGQEVILRCVPISNHLYFYWYRQILGQKVEFLVSFYNNEISEKSEIFDDQFSVERPDGSNFTLKIRSTKLEDSAMYFCASTLYREHGYTFGSGTRLTVV.

The V and J genes are TRBV29-1 and TRBJ2-7; perhaps TRBD1 as D (6 bases). CDR3 length: 12 amino acids. V shed 4 bases and J shed 1 base, with 8 bases lying between them. The germline CDR1 and CDR2 sequences are SQVTM and ANQGSEA. The CDR3 coding sequence is TGCAGCGTTGGACAGGTTTCCTACGAGCAGTACTTC. It encodes CSVGQVSYEQYF.

The genes are TRBV3-1 (or the pseudogene TRBV3-2) and TRBJ2-6, with D possibly being TRBD2 (5 bases). V was trimmed by 4 bases and J by 0 bases, leaving 7 bases between them. CDR3 length equals 15 residues. Looked up from germline, CDR1 is LGHDT and CDR2 is YNNKEL (reference sequence). The CDR3 loop is CASSLGSSGANVLTF. CDR3 nucleotides: TGTGCCAGCAGCCTGGGGAGCTCTGGGGCCAACGTCCTGACTTTC.

About this clone: At one boundary the junction diverges from the germline segment, which might be a read error. This CDR3 reads CTSSWDRLDYGYTF. CDR3 coding DNA: TGCACCAGCAGCTGGGACAGGCTAGACTATGGCTACACCTTC. The chain links TRBV5-1 to TRBJ1-2, with 8 bases lining up with TRBD1. Germline V gene sequence: CDR1 SGHRS, CDR2 YFSETQ. This CDR3 spans 14 amino acids.

J is TRBJ1-1 and V is TRBV27; TRBD1 agrees at 8 bases. CDR1 and CDR2 (germline): MNHEY, SMNVEV (reference sequence). The junction had 3 bases not matched to a gene; V was cut back by 4 bases and J by 8 bases. The CDR3 is 12 amino acids. As DNA, the CDR3 is TGTGCCAGCAGTTCAGGGGGCACGGAAGCTTTCTTT. It is translated as CASSSGGTEAFF.

The V call is TRBV11-1, the J call TRBJ1-2, with 8 nucleotides matching TRBD1. The CDR3 has 16 residues. CDR1 SGHAT and CDR2 FQDESV come from the germline V gene (reference sequence). Germline trimming cut 4 bases from V and 8 bases from J; bases unmatched to any gene: 15. The CDR3 DNA follows: TGTGCCAGCAGCTCCGAAGTCACGGGACAGGTGGGAGGCTACACCTTC. Its translation: CASSSEVTGQVGGYTF.

In its sample, this clone was seen a few times. The chain has TRBV2 and TRBJ1-3; D remains unclear. The length of the CDR3 is 12 residues. Trimming took 6 bases from V and 3 from J, leaving 6 bases between them. Germline V lookup: CDR1 SNHLY, CDR2 FYNNEI. CDR3 region: CASRENGNTIYF. In DNA, the CDR3 is TGTGCCAGCAGAGAGAATGGAAACACCATATATTTT.

The V call is TRBV11-2, the J call TRBJ2-5, with 7 bases fitting TRBD2. Germline V gene data show CDR1 as SGHAT and CDR2 as FQNNGV. J lost 1 base, V lost 0 bases, and 2 bases had no gene match. This CDR3 spans 15 amino acids. CDR3 in DNA: TGTGCCAGCAGCTTAGAGGCGGGAGCCCAAGAGACCCAGTACTTC. Its translation is CASSLEAGAQETQYF.

The chain carries TRBV15 and TRBJ1-5, with 7 bases aligning to TRBD1. After removal of 5 bases from V and 3 bases from J, the junction contained 10 bases not matched to a gene. CDR1 LNHNV and CDR2 YYDKDF come from the germline V gene (reference sequence). CDR3 length equals 16 residues. Written as DNA, the CDR3 is TGTGCCACCAGCCCTACGACAGGGCCGATCAATCAGCCCCAGCATTTT. Its protein product is CATSPTTGPINQPQHF.

The rearrangement joins TRBV19 to TRBJ2-1; TRBD1 aligns across 7 bases. Trimming cost V 5 bases and J 9 bases; bases outside gene matches: 7. The length of the CDR3 is 13 residues. Per the germline V gene, CDR1 is LNHDA and CDR2 is SQIVND (reference sequence). CDR3 coding DNA: TGTGCCAGTAGTTTACAGGGGTCTATTGAGCAGTTCTTC. Protein: CASSLQGSIEQFF.

V gene TRBV28 combines with J gene TRBJ1-2; a possible D gene is TRBD1 (5 bases). V lost 3 bases and J 1 base, leaving 12 bases between the germline ends. Germline V gene lookup returns CDR1 MDHEN and CDR2 SYDVKM. The CDR3 has 15 amino acids. CDR3 in DNA: TGTGCCAGCAGTTTGCGCAGGGAAATTAACTATGGCTACACCTTC. This translates into CASSLRREINYGYTF.

This chain connects TRBV5-1 to TRBJ1-2; D call uncertain. Germline loops: CDR1 SGHRS, CDR2 YFSETQ. Deletions cut 4 bases from V and 2 bases from J, with 9 bases between. CDR3 length: 13 residues. The CDR3 DNA reads TGCGCCAGCAGCGTATCGGGGAACTATGGCTACACCTTC. It codes for CASSVSGNYGYTF.

The chain joins TRBV19 to TRBJ1-5; 8 nucleotides agree with TRBD1. J gave up 5 bases and V 5 bases, and 8 bases lay outside the gene matches. Per germline, CDR1 LNHDA and CDR2 SQIVND (reference sequence). The CDR3 length is 15 residues. The CDR3 is CASSQDRGVDQPQHF. The CDR3 nucleotides read TGTGCCAGTAGTCAAGACAGGGGTGTTGATCAGCCCCAGCATTTT. The full variable domain, in which reference TRBV19 and TRBJ1-5 provide the parts outside the CDR3, is DGGITQSPKYLFRKEGQNVTLSCEQNLNHDAMYWYRQDPGQGLRLIYYSQIVNDFQKGDIAEGYSVSREKKESFPLTVTSAQKNPTAFYLCASSQDRGVDQPQHFGDGTRLSIL.

The rearrangement uses TRBV3-1 (or the pseudogene TRBV3-2) and TRBJ1-2, with TRBD1 identical over 8 bases. Per germline, CDR1 LGHDT and CDR2 YNNKEL (reference sequence). The CDR3 runs to 14 residues. Trimming removed 4 bases from V and 7 bases from J; junction bases left unmatched: 8. In nucleotides, the CDR3 is TGTGCCAGCAGCCCCGGACAGGGCCTGACTGGCTACACCTTC. This encodes CASSPGQGLTGYTF.

V gene TRBV6-2 or TRBV6-3 combines with J gene TRBJ1-2, with D hard to call. V shed 5 bases and J shed 8 bases, with 15 bases lying between them. This CDR3 is built from 13 residues. Germline values: CDR1 MNHEY, CDR2 SVGEGT. CDR3 region: CASSLPVQMGYTF. For the CDR3, the DNA is TGTGCCAGCAGTCTACCTGTCCAAATGGGCTACACCTTC.

This clone was detected a few times. The chain employs TRBV2 and TRBJ2-5; TRBD2 aligns across 8 bases. V gave up 8 bases and J gave up 2 bases; unmatched junction bases: 4. Germline loops: CDR1 SNHLY, CDR2 FYNNEI. This CDR3 is built from 13 residues. The CDR3 region has the DNA TGTGCCAGCCGGATAGCGGGGCAAGAGACCCAGTACTTC. Protein product: CASRIAGQETQYF.

The chain recombines TRBV2 with TRBJ1-6, with D unclear. Per germline, CDR1 SNHLY and CDR2 FYNNEI. The CDR3 sequence is 12 residues long. The germline V and J ends were trimmed by 3 bases and 14 bases, with 11 bases remaining between them. CDR3 sequence reads: CASSDAIEALHF. The DNA for the CDR3 is TGTGCCAGCAGTGATGCAATTGAGGCCCTCCACTTT.

The chain joins TRBV23-1 to TRBJ1-1, with 7 bases fitting TRBD1. TRBV23-1 is an ORF, and what it does is uncertain. The CDR3 runs 16 residues. Losses at the gene ends were 0 bases for V and 3 bases for J; bases not matched to a gene: 7. The CDR3 DNA sequence: TGCGCCAGCAGTCAATCTGTCAGGGGGGCAGACACTGAAGCTTTCTTT. Translating it yields CASSQSVRGADTEAFF.

The chain uses TRBV6-2 or TRBV6-3 and TRBJ2-7; possibly TRBD2 for D (5 bases). Germline assignment: CDR1 MNHEY and CDR2 SVGEGT. CDR3 length equals 16 residues. V was pared by 6 bases and J by 2 bases, with 20 bases between. The CDR3 is CASSPNGIPVAYEQYF. For the CDR3, the DNA is TGTGCCAGCAGCCCTAACGGGATCCCAGTCGCCTACGAGCAGTACTTC.

Remarks on this clone: The sample holds other DNA sequences that translate to the same CDR3. This CDR3 is CASSPQGAGNTIYF. The CDR3 bases are TGCGCCAGCAGCCCACAGGGGGCTGGAAACACCATATATTTT. The chain joins TRBV5-1 to TRBJ1-3, with 8 bases matching TRBD1. The CDR3 consists of 14 residues. Losses at the gene ends were 4 bases for V and 2 bases for J; bases not matched to a gene: 2. Germline values: CDR1 SGHRS, CDR2 YFSETQ.

This chain links TRBV5-4 with TRBJ1-2; D remains ambiguous. Germline V CDR1 and CDR2: SGHNT, YYREEE (reference sequence). V lost 5 bases and J lost 5, with 16 bases in between. The CDR3 contains 14 residues. Here the CDR3 DNA reads TGTGCCAGCAGTCAAGAGGCATTCGCTTATGGCTACACCTTC. It is translated as CASSQEAFAYGYTF.

The gene calls are TRBV9 and TRBJ1-1; D gene unclear. V was trimmed by 3 bases and J by 2 bases, leaving 11 bases between them. Germline V gene lookup returns CDR1 SGDLS and CDR2 YYNGEE. This CDR3 contains 14 residues. This CDR3 is CASSAGFFNTEAFF. DNA of the CDR3: TGTGCCAGCAGCGCGGGATTCTTCAACACTGAAGCTTTCTTT.

The chain uses TRBV30 and TRBJ1-3; perhaps TRBD1 as D (5 bases). CDR1 is GTSNPN, CDR2 SVGIG, per germline (reference sequence). The V end was cut by 2 bases, the J end by 4 bases, with 6 bases between. This CDR3 comprises 12 residues. CDR3 coding DNA: TGTGCCTGGAGTCCAGGGGGAAACACCATATATTTT. Its translation: CAWSPGGNTIYF. The entire variable domain, with the rest obtained from reference TRBV30 and TRBJ1-3, is as follows: SQTIHQWPATLVQPVGSPLSLECTVEGTSNPNLYWYRQAAGRGLQLLFYSVGIGQISSEVPQNLSASRPQDRQFILSSKKLLLSDSGFYLCAWSPGGNTIYFGEGSWLTVV.

V is TRBV19 and J is TRBJ1-6, with 8 bases fitting TRBD1. Germline trimming cut 3 bases from V and 8 bases from J; bases unmatched to any gene: 6. This CDR3 comprises 15 residues. CDR1 and CDR2 from the germline V gene are LNHDA and SQIVND (reference sequence). CDR3 sequence reads: CASSMGRGRDSPLHF. The CDR3 DNA is TGTGCCAGTAGTATGGGCAGGGGGCGAGATTCACCCCTCCACTTT.

J is TRBJ2-7 and V is TRBV19; 8 bases match TRBD2. Germline values: CDR1 LNHDA, CDR2 SQIVND (reference sequence). Trimming at V came to 1 base and at J to 4 bases, leaving 3 bases not matched to a gene. This CDR3 has 14 residues. The CDR3: CASSIAASGYEQYF. CDR3 sequence (DNA): TGTGCCAGTAGTATAGCGGCTAGCGGGTACGAGCAGTACTTC.